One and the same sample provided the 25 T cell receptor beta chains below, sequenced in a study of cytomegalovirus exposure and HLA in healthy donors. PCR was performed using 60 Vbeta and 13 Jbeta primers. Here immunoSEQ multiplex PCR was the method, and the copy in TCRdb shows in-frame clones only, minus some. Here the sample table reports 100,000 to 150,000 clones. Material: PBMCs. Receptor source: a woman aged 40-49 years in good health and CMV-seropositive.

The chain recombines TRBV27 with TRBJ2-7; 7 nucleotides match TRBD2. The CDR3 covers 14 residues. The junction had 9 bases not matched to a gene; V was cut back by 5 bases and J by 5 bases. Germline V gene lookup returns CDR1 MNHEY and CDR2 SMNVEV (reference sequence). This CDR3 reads CASSPAGYPHEQYF. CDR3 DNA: TGTGCCAGCAGTCCAGCGGGATATCCCCACGAGCAGTACTTC.

CDR3 sequence: CAISESGEQYGYTF. The DNA for the CDR3 is TGTGCCATCAGTGAGTCCGGGGAGCAGTATGGCTACACCTTC. V is TRBV10-3 and J is TRBJ1-2; D not resolved. The CDR3 runs to 14 residues. V was clipped by 0 bases and J by 5 bases, with 10 bases between them. Germline CDR1 and CDR2: ENHRY and SYGVKD.

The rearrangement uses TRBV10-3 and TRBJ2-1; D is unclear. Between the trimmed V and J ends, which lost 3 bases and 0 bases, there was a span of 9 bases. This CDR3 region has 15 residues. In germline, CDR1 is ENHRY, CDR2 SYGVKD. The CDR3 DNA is TGTGCCATCAGTGAAAGTCAGGACTCCTACAATGAGCAGTTCTTC. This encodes CAISESQDSYNEQFF.

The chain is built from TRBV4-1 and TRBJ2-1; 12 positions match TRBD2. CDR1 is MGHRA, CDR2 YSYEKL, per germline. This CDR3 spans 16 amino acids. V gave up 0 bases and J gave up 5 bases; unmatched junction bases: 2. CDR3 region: CASSQDRLAGDNEQFF. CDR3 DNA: TGCGCCAGCAGCCAAGATCGACTAGCGGGAGACAATGAGCAGTTCTTC.

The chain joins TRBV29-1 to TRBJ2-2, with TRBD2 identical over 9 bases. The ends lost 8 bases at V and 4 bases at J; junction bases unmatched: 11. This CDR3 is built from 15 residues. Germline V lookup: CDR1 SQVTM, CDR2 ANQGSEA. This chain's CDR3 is CSPRIAGVSTGELFF. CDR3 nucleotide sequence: TGCAGCCCCCGGATAGCGGGAGTGAGCACCGGGGAGCTGTTTTTT.

This chain's CDR3 is CASSLEASANNEQFF. CDR3 coding DNA: TGTGCCAGCAGCCTCGAGGCTAGCGCCAACAATGAGCAGTTCTTC. The J gene is TRBJ2-1, the V gene TRBV7-2, with D possibly TRBD2 on 6 matching bases. Trimming took off 5 bases at V and 5 bases at J, with 16 bases between the two ends. Germline V gene sequence: CDR1 SGHTA, CDR2 FQGNSA. The length of the CDR3 is 15 residues.

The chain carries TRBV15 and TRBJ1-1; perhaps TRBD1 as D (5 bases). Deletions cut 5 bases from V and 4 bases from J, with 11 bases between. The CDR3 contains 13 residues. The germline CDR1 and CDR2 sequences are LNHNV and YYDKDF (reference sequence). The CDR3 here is CATSGDRSTEAFF. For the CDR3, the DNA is TGTGCCACCAGCGGCGACAGAAGCACTGAAGCTTTCTTT.

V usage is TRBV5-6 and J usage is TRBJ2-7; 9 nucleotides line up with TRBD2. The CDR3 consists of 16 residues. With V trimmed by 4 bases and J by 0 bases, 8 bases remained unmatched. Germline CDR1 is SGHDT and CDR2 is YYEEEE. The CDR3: CASSELAGVYSYEQYF. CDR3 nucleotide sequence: TGTGCCAGCAGCGAGTTAGCGGGAGTCTACTCCTACGAGCAGTACTTC.

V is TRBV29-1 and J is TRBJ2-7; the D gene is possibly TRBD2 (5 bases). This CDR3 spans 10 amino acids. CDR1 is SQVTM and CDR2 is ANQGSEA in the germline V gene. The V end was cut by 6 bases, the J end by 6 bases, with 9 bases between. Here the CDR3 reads CSVFEGEQYF. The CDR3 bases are TGCAGCGTGTTCGAGGGCGAGCAGTACTTC.

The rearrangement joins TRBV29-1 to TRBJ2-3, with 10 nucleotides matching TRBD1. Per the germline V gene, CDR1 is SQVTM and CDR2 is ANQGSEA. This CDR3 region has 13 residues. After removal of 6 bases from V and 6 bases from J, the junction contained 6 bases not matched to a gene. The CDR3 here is CSVPGQGMDTQYF. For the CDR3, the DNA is TGCAGCGTCCCGGGACAGGGGATGGATACGCAGTATTTT.

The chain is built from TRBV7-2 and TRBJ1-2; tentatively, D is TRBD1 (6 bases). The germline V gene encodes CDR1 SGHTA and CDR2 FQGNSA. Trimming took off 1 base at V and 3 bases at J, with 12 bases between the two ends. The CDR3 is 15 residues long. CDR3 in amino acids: CASSLGGGADYGYTF. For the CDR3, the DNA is TGTGCCAGCAGCTTAGGAGGGGGGGCGGACTATGGCTACACCTTC.

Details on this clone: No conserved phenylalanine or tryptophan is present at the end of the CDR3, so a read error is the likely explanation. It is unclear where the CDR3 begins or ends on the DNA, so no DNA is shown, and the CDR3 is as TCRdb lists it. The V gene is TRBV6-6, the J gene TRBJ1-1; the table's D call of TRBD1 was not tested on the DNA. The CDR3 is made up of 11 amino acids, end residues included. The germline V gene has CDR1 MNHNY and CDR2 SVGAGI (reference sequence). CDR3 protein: CASSFPGIFSR.

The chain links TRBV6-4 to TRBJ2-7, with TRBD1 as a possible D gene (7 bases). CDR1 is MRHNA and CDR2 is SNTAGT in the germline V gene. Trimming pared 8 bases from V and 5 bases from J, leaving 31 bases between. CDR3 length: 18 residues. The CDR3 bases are TGTGCCAGCCGTCCGGGGGACAGCACTAAACCAGTCCTGAACGAGCAGTACTTC. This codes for CASRPGDSTKPVLNEQYF.

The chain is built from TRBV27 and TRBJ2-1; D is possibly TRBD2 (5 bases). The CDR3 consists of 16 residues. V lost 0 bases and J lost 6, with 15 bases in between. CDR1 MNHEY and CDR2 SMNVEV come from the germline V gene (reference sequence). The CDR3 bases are TGTGCCAGCAGTTTATCGTTGAGCCTAGCCGGCAATGAGCAGTTCTTC. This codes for CASSLSLSLAGNEQFF.

In DNA, the CDR3 is TGCAGCGTTTCAATCGGGACTTACGAGACCCAGTACTTC. Protein: CSVSIGTYETQYF. This chain connects TRBV29-1 to TRBJ2-5; possibly TRBD2 for D (6 bases). Trimming left V 5 bases short and J 5 bases short, with 15 bases between. The CDR3 extends over 13 amino acids. Germline CDR1 reads SQVTM; CDR2 reads ANQGSEA.

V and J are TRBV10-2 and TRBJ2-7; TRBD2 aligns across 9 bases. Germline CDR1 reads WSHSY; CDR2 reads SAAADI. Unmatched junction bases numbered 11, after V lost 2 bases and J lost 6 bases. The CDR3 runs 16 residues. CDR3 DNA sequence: TGCGCCAGCAGTGAGACCCCCCTAGCGGGACCCCCCGAGCAGTACTTC. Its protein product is CASSETPLAGPPEQYF.

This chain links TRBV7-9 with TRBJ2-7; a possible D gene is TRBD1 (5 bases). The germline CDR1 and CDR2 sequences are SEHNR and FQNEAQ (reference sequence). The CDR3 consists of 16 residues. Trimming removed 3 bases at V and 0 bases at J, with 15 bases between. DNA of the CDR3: TGTGCCAGCAGCTTGCCTCGACAGATTTTCTCCTACGAGCAGTACTTC. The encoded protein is CASSLPRQIFSYEQYF.

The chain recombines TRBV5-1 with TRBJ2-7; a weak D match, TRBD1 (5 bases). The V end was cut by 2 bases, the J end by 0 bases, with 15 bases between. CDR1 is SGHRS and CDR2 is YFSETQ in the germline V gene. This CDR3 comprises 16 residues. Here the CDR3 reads CASSLGVTRDSYEQYF. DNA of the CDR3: TGCGCCAGCAGCTTAGGGGTAACCCGTGACTCCTACGAGCAGTACTTC.

CDR3 nucleotide sequence: TGTGCCATCAGTGAGAGGGGAACCGGGGATACGCAGTATTTT. Residues: CAISERGTGDTQYF. This rearrangement joins TRBV10-3 to TRBJ2-3, with a weak D call TRBD1 (5 bases). The CDR3 consists of 14 residues. V lost 2 bases and J lost 6, with 12 bases in between. Germline V gives CDR1 ENHRY, CDR2 SYGVKD.

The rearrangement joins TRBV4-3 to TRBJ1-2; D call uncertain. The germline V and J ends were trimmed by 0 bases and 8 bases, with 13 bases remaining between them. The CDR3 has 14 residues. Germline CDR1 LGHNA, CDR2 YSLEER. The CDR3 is CASSQESARSGYTF. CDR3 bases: TGCGCCAGCAGCCAAGAATCGGCCAGGTCCGGCTACACCTTC.

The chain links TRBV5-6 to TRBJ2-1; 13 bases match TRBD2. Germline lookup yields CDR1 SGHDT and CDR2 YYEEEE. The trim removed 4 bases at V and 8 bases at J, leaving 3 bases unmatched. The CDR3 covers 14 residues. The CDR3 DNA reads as TGTGCCAGCAGCCTAGGACTAGCGGGGGATGAGCAGTTCTTC. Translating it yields CASSLGLAGDEQFF.

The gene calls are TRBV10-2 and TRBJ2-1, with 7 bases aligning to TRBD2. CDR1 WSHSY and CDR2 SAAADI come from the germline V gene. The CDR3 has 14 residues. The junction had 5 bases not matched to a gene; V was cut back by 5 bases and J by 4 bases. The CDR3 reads CASSRLAAYNEQFF. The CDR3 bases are TGCGCCAGCAGTCGGCTAGCGGCTTACAATGAGCAGTTCTTC.

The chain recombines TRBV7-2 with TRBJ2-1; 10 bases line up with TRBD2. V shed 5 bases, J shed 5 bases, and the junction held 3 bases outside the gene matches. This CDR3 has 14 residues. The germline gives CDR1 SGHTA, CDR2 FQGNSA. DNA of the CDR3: TGTGCCAGCAGCCCGGGACTAGCGAACAATGAGCAGTTCTTC. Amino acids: CASSPGLANNEQFF. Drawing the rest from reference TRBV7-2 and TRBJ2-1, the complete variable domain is GAGVSQSPSNKVTEKGKDVELRCDPISGHTALYWYRQSLGQGLEFLIYFQGNSAPDKSGLPSDRFSAERTGGSVSTLTIQRTQQEDSAVYLCASSPGLANNEQFFGPGTRLTVL.

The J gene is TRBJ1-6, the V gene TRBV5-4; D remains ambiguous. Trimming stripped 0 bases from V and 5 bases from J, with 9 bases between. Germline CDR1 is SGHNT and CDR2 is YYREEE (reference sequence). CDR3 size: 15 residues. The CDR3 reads CASSLDQINNSPLHF. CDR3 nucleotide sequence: TGTGCCAGCAGCTTGGATCAGATCAATAATTCACCCCTCCACTTT.

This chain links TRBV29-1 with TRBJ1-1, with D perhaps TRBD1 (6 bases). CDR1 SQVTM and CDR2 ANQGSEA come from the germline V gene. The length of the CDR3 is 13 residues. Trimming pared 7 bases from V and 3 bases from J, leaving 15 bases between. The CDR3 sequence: CSAEDSGDTEAFF. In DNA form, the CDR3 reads TGCAGCGCTGAGGACAGCGGGGACACTGAAGCTTTCTTT.